The rows below give T cell receptor beta chains drawn from one sample of a study of T cells in Graves' hyperthyroidism and ophthalmopathy. TCRdb ran MiXCR on the multiplex PCR reads and lists one entry per CDR3 protein. The sample has 340,000 or so distinct CDR3 sequences; around 17% are singletons. Sequenced material: blood. All receptors derive from a man aged 25-45 years with Graves' hyperthyroidism. The CDR3 runs from the conserved cysteine through the conserved F or W. The order of the fields is J gene, V gene, D gene, clone size, CDR3 length, CDR3 protein, CDR3 DNA. The D gene is left open where the match is weak. A clone size is listed for some rows: how often the clone was seen (once, few, many), or a class if it is expanded.

J gene: TRBJ2-5
V gene: TRBV7-9
D gene: -
clone size: -
CDR3 length: 18
CDR3 protein: CASSPPMGRLWSWETQYF
CDR3 DNA: TGTGCCAGCAGCCCTCCAATGGGCCGCCTCTGGTCATGGGAGACCCAGTACTTC

J gene: TRBJ2-5
V gene: TRBV30
D gene: -
clone size: many
CDR3 length: 16
CDR3 protein: CAWSKLGTPAFETQYF
CDR3 DNA: TGTGCCTGGAGCAAACTAGGGACACCTGCTTTCGAGACCCAGTACTTC

J gene: TRBJ2-6
V gene: TRBV5-1
D gene: TRBD2
clone size: many
CDR3 length: 17
CDR3 protein: CASSSGGSLSGANVLTF
CDR3 DNA: TGCGCCAGCAGCTCGGGGGGTAGCCTCTCTGGGGCCAACGTCCTGACTTTC

J gene: TRBJ1-2
V gene: TRBV28
D gene: -
clone size: many
CDR3 length: 20
CDR3 protein: CASSSAGGGGDGYVSYGYTF
CDR3 DNA: TGTGCCAGCAGTTCCGCCGGGGGTGGGGGCGACGGGTATGTCAGCTATGGCTACACCTTC

J gene: TRBJ1-1
V gene: TRBV7-9
D gene: -
clone size: few
CDR3 length: 16
CDR3 protein: CASSSGGRHGATEAFF
CDR3 DNA: TGTGCCAGCAGCTCCGGGGGGCGGCACGGGGCCACTGAAGCTTTCTTT

J gene: TRBJ2-1
V gene: TRBV14
D gene: -
clone size: many
CDR3 length: 12
CDR3 protein: CASSQGLAWQFF
CDR3 DNA: TGTGCCAGCAGCCAAGGGCTAGCGTGGCAGTTCTTC

J gene: TRBJ1-1
V gene: TRBV29-1
D gene: TRBD1
clone size: -
CDR3 length: 14
CDR3 protein: CSVGRTGANTEAFF
CDR3 DNA: TGCAGCGTTGGGAGGACAGGGGCGAACACTGAAGCTTTCTTT

J gene: TRBJ2-5
V gene: TRBV4-1
D gene: -
clone size: -
CDR3 length: 14
CDR3 protein: CASSQSVSEETQYF
CDR3 DNA: TGCGCCAGCAGCCAATCTGTCTCGGAAGAGACCCAGTACTTC

J gene: TRBJ2-1
V gene: TRBV7-2
D gene: -
clone size: -
CDR3 length: 16
CDR3 protein: CASRNVRGRDYNEQFF
CDR3 DNA: TGTGCCAGCAGAAATGTCCGCGGACGGGACTACAATGAGCAGTTCTTC

J gene: TRBJ2-5
V gene: TRBV20-1
D gene: -
clone size: many
CDR3 length: 14
CDR3 protein: CSARDGSPQETQYF
CDR3 DNA: TGCAGTGCTAGAGATGGAAGTCCGCAAGAGACCCAGTACTTC

J gene: TRBJ2-5
V gene: TRBV14
D gene: TRBD2
clone size: -
CDR3 length: 16
CDR3 protein: CASSTQTSGYQETQYF
CDR3 DNA: TGTGCCAGCAGCACTCAGACTAGCGGGTACCAAGAGACCCAGTACTTC

J gene: TRBJ1-4
V gene: TRBV11-2
D gene: TRBD1
clone size: many
CDR3 length: 15
CDR3 protein: CASSSDRVANEKLFF
CDR3 DNA: TGTGCCAGCAGCTCGGACAGGGTGGCTAATGAAAAACTGTTTTTT

J gene: TRBJ1-2
V gene: TRBV10-3
D gene: -
clone size: many
CDR3 length: 14
CDR3 protein: CAIRSVGVNYGYTF
CDR3 DNA: TGTGCCATCAGATCCGTGGGAGTTAACTATGGCTACACCTTC

J gene: TRBJ1-1
V gene: TRBV5-1
D gene: -
clone size: many
CDR3 length: 16
CDR3 protein: CASSPGDGLMNTEAFF
CDR3 DNA: TGCGCCAGCTCTCCCGGTGACGGATTGATGAACACTGAAGCTTTCTTT

J gene: TRBJ1-2
V gene: TRBV19
D gene: -
clone size: -
CDR3 length: 13
CDR3 protein: CASRPGGNYGYTF
CDR3 DNA: TGTGCCAGCCGCCCTGGGGGCAACTATGGCTACACCTTC

J gene: TRBJ2-7
V gene: TRBV19
D gene: TRBD1
clone size: once
CDR3 length: 14
CDR3 protein: CASSPQTGGNEQYF
CDR3 DNA: TGTGCCAGTAGTCCACAGACAGGGGGCAACGAGCAGTACTTC

J gene: TRBJ2-5
V gene: TRBV7-3
D gene: TRBD1
clone size: many
CDR3 length: 16
CDR3 protein: CASSSPGQGKQETQYF
CDR3 DNA: TGTGCCAGCAGCTCACCGGGACAGGGGAAGCAAGAGACCCAGTACTTC

J gene: TRBJ2-1
V gene: TRBV29-1
D gene: -
clone size: -
CDR3 length: 11
CDR3 protein: CSARQVDEQFF
CDR3 DNA: TGCAGCGCCCGACAGGTTGACGAGCAGTTCTTC

J gene: TRBJ2-2
V gene: TRBV19
D gene: TRBD1
clone size: once
CDR3 length: 15
CDR3 protein: CASMGQGVATGELFF
CDR3 DNA: TGTGCCAGTATGGGACAGGGAGTAGCCACCGGGGAGCTGTTTTTT

J gene: TRBJ2-1
V gene: TRBV5-1
D gene: TRBD2
clone size: -
CDR3 length: 14
CDR3 protein: CASSWGGTSDEQFF
CDR3 DNA: TGCGCCAGCAGCTGGGGGGGGACTAGTGATGAGCAGTTCTTC

J gene: TRBJ1-5
V gene: TRBV6-1
D gene: -
clone size: -
CDR3 length: 15
CDR3 protein: CASKDVGCSNQPQHF
CDR3 DNA: TGTGCCAGCAAGGATGTGGGGTGTAGCAATCAGCCCCAGCATTTT

J gene: TRBJ1-2
V gene: TRBV24-1
D gene: -
clone size: once
CDR3 length: 12
CDR3 protein: CATPTRRRSYTF
CDR3 DNA: TGTGCCACCCCGACACGTCGTAGGAGCTACACCTTC

J gene: TRBJ2-1
V gene: TRBV10-3
D gene: -
clone size: few
CDR3 length: 12
CDR3 protein: CAIRTRTSEQFF
CDR3 DNA: TGTGCCATCAGGACTCGTACTTCAGAGCAGTTCTTC

J gene: TRBJ1-2
V gene: TRBV28
D gene: -
clone size: many
CDR3 length: 12
CDR3 protein: CASSLPPFGYTF
CDR3 DNA: TGTGCCAGCAGTCTTCCTCCCTTTGGCTACACCTTC

J gene: TRBJ2-1
V gene: TRBV28
D gene: TRBD2
clone size: -
CDR3 length: 15
CDR3 protein: CASSGNSGRGNEQFF
CDR3 DNA: TGTGCCAGCAGTGGGAATAGCGGGAGGGGCAATGAGCAGTTCTTC

J gene: TRBJ1-1
V gene: TRBV4-1
D gene: -
clone size: few
CDR3 length: 12
CDR3 protein: CASSQDPTEAFF
CDR3 DNA: TGCGCCAGCAGCCAAGATCCTACTGAAGCTTTCTTT

J gene: TRBJ1-5
V gene: TRBV9
D gene: -
clone size: many
CDR3 length: 15
CDR3 protein: CASSVDDSYNQPQHF
CDR3 DNA: TGTGCCAGCAGCGTAGATGACAGTTACAATCAGCCCCAGCATTTT

J gene: TRBJ2-7
V gene: TRBV7-9
D gene: TRBD1
clone size: few
CDR3 length: 15
CDR3 protein: CASSSTGKRTYEQYF
CDR3 DNA: TGTGCCAGCAGCTCGACAGGGAAGAGGACCTACGAGCAGTACTTC

J gene: TRBJ2-7
V gene: TRBV28
D gene: TRBD2
clone size: many
CDR3 length: 15
CDR3 protein: CASSPISGGSYEQYF
CDR3 DNA: TGTGCCAGCAGTCCCATTTCGGGGGGCTCCTACGAGCAGTACTTC

J gene: TRBJ1-5
V gene: TRBV20-1
D gene: TRBD1
clone size: few
CDR3 length: 16
CDR3 protein: CSARDEGTAANQPQHF
CDR3 DNA: TGCAGTGCTAGAGATGAGGGGACAGCCGCTAATCAGCCCCAGCATTTT

J gene: TRBJ2-7
V gene: TRBV5-5
D gene: -
clone size: many
CDR3 length: 14
CDR3 protein: CASGESTGFYEQYF
CDR3 DNA: TGTGCCAGCGGCGAGAGTACCGGCTTTTACGAGCAGTACTTC

J gene: TRBJ2-1
V gene: TRBV7-8
D gene: TRBD2
clone size: many
CDR3 length: 15
CDR3 protein: CASSLGYRLASEQFF
CDR3 DNA: TGTGCCAGCAGCTTAGGCTACAGACTAGCCAGTGAGCAGTTCTTC

J gene: TRBJ1-1
V gene: TRBV20-1
D gene: -
clone size: few
CDR3 length: 11
CDR3 protein: CSAEWGSEAFF
CDR3 DNA: TGCAGTGCTGAATGGGGGTCGGAAGCTTTCTTT

J gene: TRBJ2-7
V gene: TRBV12-5
D gene: -
clone size: -
CDR3 length: 14
CDR3 protein: CASAPRTQTYEQYF
CDR3 DNA: TGTGCTAGTGCCCCTCGGACACAGACCTACGAGCAGTACTTC

J gene: TRBJ2-1
V gene: TRBV6-1
D gene: TRBD2
clone size: -
CDR3 length: 16
CDR3 protein: CASSHLSASGRNEQFF
CDR3 DNA: TGTGCCAGCAGTCACCTAAGCGCTAGCGGGAGGAATGAGCAGTTCTTC

J gene: TRBJ2-2
V gene: TRBV5-1
D gene: -
clone size: many
CDR3 length: 15
CDR3 protein: CASSLAGQNTGELFF
CDR3 DNA: TGCGCCAGCAGCTTGGCCGGACAGAACACCGGGGAGCTGTTTTTT

J gene: TRBJ2-7
V gene: TRBV3-1
D gene: -
clone size: many
CDR3 length: 13
CDR3 protein: CASSQEDYYEQYF
CDR3 DNA: TGTGCCAGCAGCCAAGAGGACTACTACGAGCAGTACTTC

J gene: TRBJ2-2
V gene: TRBV4-1
D gene: -
clone size: -
CDR3 length: 15
CDR3 protein: CASSQPTANTGELFF
CDR3 DNA: TGCGCCAGCAGCCAACCAACGGCGAACACCGGGGAGCTGTTTTTT

J gene: TRBJ2-1
V gene: TRBV20-1
D gene: -
clone size: few
CDR3 length: 12
CDR3 protein: CSASYSTNEQFF
CDR3 DNA: TGCAGTGCTAGTTACAGCACCAATGAGCAGTTCTTC

J gene: TRBJ1-2
V gene: TRBV28
D gene: -
clone size: -
CDR3 length: 15
CDR3 protein: CASSLNGLRRVGYTF
CDR3 DNA: TGTGCCAGCAGCTTAAACGGCTTGAGGCGCGTAGGCTACACCTTC